The 18 T cell receptor beta chains listed next were all sequenced from one sample in a study of blood T cell repertoires in COVID-19. TCRdb keeps only in-frame clones here, not all; method: immunoSEQ multiplex PCR. This sample has about 140,000 clones, with 80% to 90% found just once. Sequenced material: peripheral blood. Receptors originate from a woman aged 45-65 years with active or convalescent COVID-19.

This clone was found once. The chain employs TRBV12-3 or TRBV12-4 and TRBJ1-3; D unclear. Trimming cost V 5 bases and J 2 bases, with 7 bases left between them. This CDR3 is built from 13 residues. CDR3 DNA sequence: TGTGCCAGCAGTGCGAGTACTGGAAACACCATATATTTT. It codes for CASSASTGNTIYF.

The CDR3 protein is CASSSEQGVGGYTF. CDR3 DNA sequence: TGTGCCAGCAGTTCGGAGCAGGGGGTGGGTGGCTACACCTTC. V gene TRBV6-4 combines with J gene TRBJ1-2, with 7 bases matching TRBD1. The CDR3 sequence is 14 residues long. Trimming cost V 5 bases and J 7 bases; bases outside gene matches: 10. The germline gives CDR1 MRHNA, CDR2 SNTAGT.

V gene TRBV7-2 combines with J gene TRBJ2-3; tentative D call: TRBD2 (6 bases). The length of the CDR3 is 15 residues. V lost 5 bases, J lost 3 bases, and 15 bases lay in between. Germline lookup yields CDR1 SGHTA and CDR2 FQGNSA. CDR3 DNA sequence: TGTGCCAGCAGCCCCAACCCGGGAGCGACAGATACGCAGTATTTT. Protein: CASSPNPGATDTQYF.

CDR3 nucleotide sequence: TGTGCCAGCGAGACAGGGCAGTGGGCTTTGTCGGGAGAAAAACTGTTTTTT. Translated: CASETGQWALSGEKLFF. This rearrangement joins TRBV5-5 to TRBJ1-4; 7 bases map to TRBD1. Per the germline V gene, CDR1 is SGHKS and CDR2 is YYEKEE (reference sequence). The ends lost 7 bases at V and 8 bases at J; junction bases unmatched: 20. The CDR3 has 17 residues.

J is TRBJ2-7 and V is TRBV21-1; the table's TRBD2 call for D was not verified on the DNA. TRBV21-1 is a pseudogene. The CDR3 runs 17 residues. CDR3: CASSGSSGGRRSYEQYF. CDR3 bases: TGTGCCAGCAGCGGCAGCTCGGGGGGGAGGCGCTCCTACGAGCAGTACTTC.

This clone was seen a single time. V usage is TRBV6-2 or TRBV6-3 and J usage is TRBJ1-1; 8 nucleotides align to TRBD1. There are 16 residues in the CDR3. V lost 4 bases, J lost 1 base, and 8 bases stayed unmatched. Germline values: CDR1 MNHEY, CDR2 SVGEGT. The CDR3 nucleotides are TGTGCCAGCAGTTTTACCCGGGACAGGAAGAACACTGAAGCTTTCTTT. This sequence encodes CASSFTRDRKNTEAFF.

This clone came up a few times. This chain uses TRBV2 with TRBJ1-2, with D uncertain. This CDR3 comprises 13 residues. Germline V gene sequence: CDR1 SNHLY, CDR2 FYNNEI. Trimming removed 6 bases at V and 4 bases at J, with 12 bases between. CDR3: CASRPTTIYGYTF. The CDR3 DNA sequence: TGTGCCAGCAGGCCCACAACGATCTATGGCTACACCTTC.

This clone was picked up a small number of times. J is TRBJ1-3 and V is TRBV29-1; D not certain. The CDR3 extends over 14 amino acids. Germline V gene sequence: CDR1 SQVTM, CDR2 ANQGSEA. V was trimmed by 0 bases and J by 0 bases, leaving 6 bases between them. The CDR3 DNA reads TGCAGCGTTGAAGATAGCATCTCTGGAAACACCATATATTTT. The encoded protein is CSVEDSISGNTIYF.

The chain couples TRBV10-2 to TRBJ2-2; D gene uncertain. This CDR3 has 14 residues. Germline assignment: CDR1 WSHSY and CDR2 SAAADI. The ends were cut back, 4 bases at V and 4 bases at J, with 10 bases in the middle. This chain's CDR3 is CASSVGASTGELFF. DNA of the CDR3: TGCGCCAGCAGTGTCGGAGCGAGCACCGGGGAGCTGTTTTTT.

V usage is TRBV9 and J usage is TRBJ1-1; perhaps TRBD1 as D (6 bases). The V gene's germline CDR1 is SGDLS and CDR2 YYNGEE. The V and J ends lost 3 bases and 2 bases respectively, with 11 bases between them. This CDR3 spans 14 amino acids. The CDR3 nucleotides read TGTGCCAGCAGCGGCCAGGGGTTTAACACTGAAGCTTTCTTT. Its protein product is CASSGQGFNTEAFF.

The gene calls are TRBV12-3 or TRBV12-4 and TRBJ1-2; D gene unclear. CDR3 length: 12 residues. Trimming removed 3 bases at V and 8 bases at J, with 10 bases between. The CDR3 loop is CASSLPGGGYTF. The CDR3 nucleotides are TGTGCCAGCAGTTTGCCCGGAGGCGGCTACACCTTC.

V and J are TRBV27 and TRBJ2-4, with 7 bases lining up with TRBD2. The junction had 11 bases not matched to a gene; V was cut back by 4 bases and J by 8 bases. Germline V gene lookup returns CDR1 MNHEY and CDR2 SMNVEV (reference sequence). The CDR3 is made up of 15 amino acids. The DNA of the CDR3 is TGTGCCAGCAGTTCACTGGGGGGGGGTGGGGACATTCAGTACTTC. Residues: CASSSLGGGGDIQYF.

The chain carries TRBV25-1 and TRBJ1-2, with TRBD1 matching over 7 bases. The CDR3 totals 13 residues. Germline V CDR1 and CDR2: MGHDK, SYGVNS. J was trimmed by 7 bases and V by 5 bases; bases with no gene match: 7. The CDR3, as DNA: TGTGCCAGCAGTACAGGGGAGTACGCTGGCTACACCTTC. Translating it yields CASSTGEYAGYTF.

The chain couples TRBV6-2 or TRBV6-3 to TRBJ1-1; no reliable D call. The germline V gene has CDR1 MNHEY and CDR2 SVGEGT. Trimming pared 5 bases from V and 4 bases from J, leaving 11 bases between. This CDR3 contains 13 residues. The CDR3 DNA reads as TGTGCCAGCAGTCCGACACGATTCACTGAAGCTTTCTTT. Its translation: CASSPTRFTEAFF.

J is TRBJ2-5 and V is TRBV14, with D perhaps matching TRBD1 (5 bases). The CDR3 sequence is 15 residues long. Germline V lookup: CDR1 SGHDN, CDR2 FVKESK. The germline V and J ends were trimmed by 0 bases and 5 bases, with 13 bases remaining between them. The CDR3 here is CASSQDLQGWETQYF. In DNA, the CDR3 is TGTGCCAGCAGCCAAGATCTCCAGGGCTGGGAGACCCAGTACTTC.

The V and J genes are TRBV27 and TRBJ1-1; D ambiguous. This CDR3 spans 13 amino acids. CDR1 MNHEY and CDR2 SMNVEV come from the germline V gene (reference sequence). The V end lost 8 bases, the J end lost 4 bases, and 14 bases lay between the germline ends. CDR3 nucleotide sequence: TGTGCCAGCGCTACATACGGGAGCACTGAAGCTTTCTTT. Translating it yields CASATYGSTEAFF.

V is TRBV18 and J is TRBJ2-1, with TRBD2 matching 8 bases. Trimming cost V 0 bases and J 5 bases; bases outside gene matches: 9. This CDR3 spans 17 amino acids. Germline values: CDR1 KGHSH, CDR2 LQKENI. The DNA of the CDR3 is TGTGCCAGCTCACCACCGGTAACTAGCGGCCTTCACAATGAGCAGTTCTTC. Amino acids: CASSPPVTSGLHNEQFF.

The rearrangement links TRBV4-2 to TRBJ2-2; 8 bases are shared with TRBD1. Germline lookup yields CDR1 LGHNA and CDR2 YNFKEQ. Trimming at V came to 4 bases and at J to 2 bases, leaving 6 bases not matched to a gene. The CDR3 runs to 16 residues. CDR3 bases: TGTGCCAGCAGCCCCCCCGGACAGGGCAACACCGGGGAGCTGTTTTTT. Residues: CASSPPGQGNTGELFF.